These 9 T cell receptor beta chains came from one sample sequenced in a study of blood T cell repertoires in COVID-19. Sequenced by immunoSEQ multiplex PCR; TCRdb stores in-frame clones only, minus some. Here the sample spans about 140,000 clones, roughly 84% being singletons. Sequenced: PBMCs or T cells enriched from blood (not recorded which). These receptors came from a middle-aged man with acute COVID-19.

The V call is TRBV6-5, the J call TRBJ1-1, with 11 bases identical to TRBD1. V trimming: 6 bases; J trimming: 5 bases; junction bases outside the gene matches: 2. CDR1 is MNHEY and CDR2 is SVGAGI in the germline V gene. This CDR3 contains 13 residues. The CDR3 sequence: CASRGQGGTEAFF. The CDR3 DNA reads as TGTGCCAGCAGGGGACAGGGGGGGACTGAAGCTTTCTTT.

This CDR3 is CASSTVAAGGSTDTQYF. CDR3 coding DNA: TGTGCCAGCAGTACTGTAGCAGCGGGTGGGAGCACAGATACGCAGTATTTT. V and J are TRBV27 and TRBJ2-3, with D tentatively TRBD2 (6 bases). Per the germline V gene, CDR1 is MNHEY and CDR2 is SMNVEV (reference sequence). V shed 5 bases and J shed 0 bases, with 18 bases lying between them. This CDR3 has 17 amino acids.

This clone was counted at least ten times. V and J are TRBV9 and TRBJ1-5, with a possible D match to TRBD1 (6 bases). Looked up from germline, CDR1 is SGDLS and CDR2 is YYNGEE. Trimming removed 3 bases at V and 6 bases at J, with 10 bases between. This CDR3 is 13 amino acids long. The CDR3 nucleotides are TGTGCCAGCAGCGCCAGGGGATTTCAGCCCCAGCATTTT. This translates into CASSARGFQPQHF.

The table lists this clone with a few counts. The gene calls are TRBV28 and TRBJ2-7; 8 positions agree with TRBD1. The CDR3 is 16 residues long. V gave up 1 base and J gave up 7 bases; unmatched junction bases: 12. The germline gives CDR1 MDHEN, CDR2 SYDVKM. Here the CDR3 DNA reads TGTGCCAGCAGTTTATCACCCTATTCAGGGGGCGGGGAGCAGTACTTC. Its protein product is CASSLSPYSGGGEQYF.

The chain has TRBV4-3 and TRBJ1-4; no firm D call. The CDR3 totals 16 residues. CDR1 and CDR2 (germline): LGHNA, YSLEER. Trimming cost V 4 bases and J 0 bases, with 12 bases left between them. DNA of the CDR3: TGCGCCAGCAGCCGTCTGGCCAGGACAACTAATGAAAAACTGTTTTTT. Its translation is CASSRLARTTNEKLFF.

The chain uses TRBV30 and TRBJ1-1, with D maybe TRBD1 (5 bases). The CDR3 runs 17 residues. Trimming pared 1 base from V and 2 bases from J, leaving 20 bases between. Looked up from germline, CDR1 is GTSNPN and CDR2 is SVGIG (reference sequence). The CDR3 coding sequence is TGTGCCTGGAGTGCTTGGACACTCGTCAGACGTAACACTGAAGCTTTCTTT. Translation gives CAWSAWTLVRRNTEAFF. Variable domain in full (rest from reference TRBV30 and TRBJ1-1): SQTIHQWPATLVQPVGSPLSLECTVEGTSNPNLYWYRQAAGRGLQLLFYSVGIGQISSEVPQNLSASRPQDRQFILSSKKLLLSDSGFYLCAWSAWTLVRRNTEAFFGQGTRLTVV.

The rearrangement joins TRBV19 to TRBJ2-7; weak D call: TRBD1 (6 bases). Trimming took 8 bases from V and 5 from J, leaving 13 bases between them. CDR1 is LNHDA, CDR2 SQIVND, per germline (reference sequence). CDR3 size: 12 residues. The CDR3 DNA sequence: TGTGCCAGTCGCAGGGGATTGGACGAGCAGTACTTC. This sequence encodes CASRRGLDEQYF.

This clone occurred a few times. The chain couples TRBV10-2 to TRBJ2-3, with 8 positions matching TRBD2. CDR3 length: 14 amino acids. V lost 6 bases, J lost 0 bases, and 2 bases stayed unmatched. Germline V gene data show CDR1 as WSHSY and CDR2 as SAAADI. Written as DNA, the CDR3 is TGCGCCAGCAGAGCGGGGGTGAGCACAGATACGCAGTATTTT. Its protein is CASRAGVSTDTQYF.

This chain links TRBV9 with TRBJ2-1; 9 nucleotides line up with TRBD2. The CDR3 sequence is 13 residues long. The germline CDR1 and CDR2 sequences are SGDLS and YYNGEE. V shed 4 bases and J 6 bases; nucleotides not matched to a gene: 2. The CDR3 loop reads CASSLAGSNEQFF. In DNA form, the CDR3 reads TGTGCCAGCAGCCTAGCGGGATCCAATGAGCAGTTCTTC.